This T cell receptor (beta chain) was sequenced in a study of blood T cells in healthy people across ages. Primed by a sample-barcoded 5' primer and a J-beta primer mix, a second PCR proceeded for about 6 to 11 cycles. A minimum of 2.5 million CDR3-containing paired-end reads was obtained for each sample. Using its own MiXCR run on the 5' RACE reads, TCRdb lists one record per CDR3 protein. This sample has hundreds of thousands of distinct CDR3 sequences, with around 50% found just once. The table lists this clonotype with a few counts. Its target is unknown. Germline V gene sequence: CDR1 LGHNA, CDR2 YNFKEQ. The V gene lost 1 base and the J gene lost 5 bases, with 17 bases spanning the gap. This CDR3 has 16 residues. The study, taken as a whole, reports: Both naive CD4+ cell counts and diversity were greater in long-lived donors than in aged donors.

Source material: blood. J is TRBJ2-5 and V is TRBV4-2; TRBD2 might be the D (7 bases). The TCR originated in a man at least 80 years old in good health. The CDR3 here is CASSQGGGPREETQYF. The CDR3 nucleotides read TGTGCCAGCAGCCAAGGGGGGGGCCCACGGGAGGAGACCCAGTACTTC.